The 8 T cell receptor beta chains listed next were all sequenced from one sample in a study of post-analysis software for immune sequencing data. Study-wide findings and caveats: When patients were compared with controls, roughly five TRBV segments were more frequent, TRBV5-6, TRBV5-1 and TRBV20-1 among them.

Their specific antigens are unknown. Unique molecular identifiers had been added to the TCR beta cDNA libraries. MiXCR was run by TCRdb on the PCR reads, yielding one entry per CDR3 protein. The data contain hundreds of thousands of distinct CDR3 sequences, over 30% of them singletons. The sequenced material came from blood. Every receptor here comes from a girl aged 2 to 9 with multiple sclerosis.

This clonotype was detected only a few times. The chain recombines TRBV20-1 with TRBJ2-3; TRBD2 matches at 7 bases. There are 17 residues in the CDR3. Germline CDR1 and CDR2: DFQATT and SNEGSKA (reference sequence). The V and J ends lost 0 bases and 0 bases, in that order; junction bases with no gene match: 9. The CDR3 bases are TGCAGTGCTAGAGATCGAGTAGCGGGTACTAGCACAGATACGCAGTATTTT. Translated: CSARDRVAGTSTDTQYF.

CDR3 in amino acids: CASSLAGQDTYNEQFF. DNA for the CDR3: TGTGCCAGCAGCTTAGCGGGACAGGACACCTACAATGAGCAGTTCTTC. The chain joins TRBV7-6 to TRBJ2-1, with 8 bases lining up with TRBD1. This CDR3 is 16 amino acids long. CDR1 and CDR2 from the germline V gene are SGHVS and FNYEAQ. V dropped 0 bases and J dropped 2; count of bases not matched to a gene: 3.

The chain recombines TRBV12-5 with TRBJ1-1; D gene uncertain. CDR1 is LGHNT and CDR2 is FRNRAP in the germline V gene. This CDR3 spans 14 amino acids. Trimming cost V 0 bases and J 3 bases, with 8 bases left between them. CDR3 nucleotides: TGTGCTAGTGGTTTGGTCCCTCCCGACACTGAAGCTTTCTTT. This sequence encodes CASGLVPPDTEAFF.

A few counts support this clonotype. The chain recombines TRBV4-1 with TRBJ1-2; 12 positions match TRBD1. This CDR3 has 17 residues. Unmatched junction bases numbered 6, after V lost 0 bases and J lost 4 bases. Per the germline V gene, CDR1 is MGHRA and CDR2 is YSYEKL. CDR3: CASSQDLGQGARYGYTF. CDR3 bases: TGCGCCAGCAGCCAAGATCTGGGACAGGGGGCCCGCTATGGCTACACCTTC.

This clonotype has only a few counts. The chain carries TRBV28 and TRBJ2-3, with a weak D call TRBD2 (5 bases). This CDR3 spans 17 amino acids. V was clipped by 7 bases and J by 0 bases, with 20 bases between them. Germline V gene lookup returns CDR1 MDHEN and CDR2 SYDVKM. CDR3 bases: TGTGCCAGCAATTCGCCAAAAGCGGAATTGAGCACAGATACGCAGTATTTT. It yields the protein CASNSPKAELSTDTQYF.

The chain couples TRBV10-3 to TRBJ2-5, with 8 bases aligning to TRBD1. V dropped 4 bases and J dropped 4; count of bases not matched to a gene: 11. This CDR3 is 16 amino acids long. Germline-derived CDR1 and CDR2 are ENHRY and SYGVKD. The CDR3 sequence: CAISGSTGDLGETQYF. CDR3 nucleotides: TGTGCCATCAGTGGATCGACAGGGGACTTAGGAGAGACCCAGTACTTC.

This rearrangement joins TRBV12-3 or TRBV12-4 to TRBJ2-5; 7 bases fit TRBD1. The J segment lost 5 bases and the V segment lost 5 bases, leaving 5 bases of the junction unmatched. The CDR3 totals 13 residues. The CDR3 loop is CASSPTGWETQYF. CDR3 bases: TGTGCCAGCAGTCCGACAGGGTGGGAGACCCAGTACTTC.

This clonotype was seen only a few times. The chain joins TRBV29-1 to TRBJ1-1; 12 nucleotides line up with TRBD1. This CDR3 comprises 14 residues. The ends lost 8 bases at V and 4 bases at J; junction bases unmatched: 8. The germline CDR1 and CDR2 sequences are SQVTM and ANQGSEA. CDR3 region: CSTQGQGAGTEAFF. The DNA for the CDR3 is TGCAGCACTCAGGGACAGGGGGCAGGCACTGAAGCTTTCTTT.